This TCR beta chain was sequenced during a study of metastatic and nonmetastatic thyroid tumors. The CDR3 sequence is 12 residues long. Per the germline V gene, CDR1 is ENHRY and CDR2 is SYGVKD. Trimming removed 3 bases from V and 10 bases from J, with 12 bases in between. Nobody among the patients had been given any treatment before thyroid surgery. TCRdb reanalyzed the PCR reads with MiXCR. Counted here are approximately 6,400 clones, roughly 3% occurring once; the ten biggest clones make up 16%. This sequence originates from a female donor with papillary thyroid cancer or a benign thyroid nodule (not recorded which). Some clones in this sample may be carry-over from other donors' samples. Sequenced: tumor tissue. V and J are TRBV10-3 and TRBJ1-1; D is unclear. CDR3 sequence (DNA): TGTGCCATCAGTGATAGAGACGGAGGAGCTTTCTTT. The encoded protein is CAISDRDGGAFF.